This T cell receptor (beta chain) derives from a study of shared clonotypes between healthy human individuals. Study-wide results and limits: Estimated richness values were generally larger in naive subsets than in memory subsets. Rarefaction exposed incomplete sorted-subset sequencing despite large depth.

Naive CD8 cells comprised CD45RO-negative, CCR7-positively selected cells, excluding terminally differentiated effector memory CD45RA+ cells. Only Caucasian adults living in Nashville, Tennessee made up the donor group. This clone was picked up a small number of times. Its antigen is unknown. Across several immunoSEQ plates, the genomic DNA of each subset was split evenly. Assay used: immunoSEQ multiplex PCR; TCRdb lists only in-frame clones, some missing. The sample has about 2.2 million clones, approximately 94% seen once; the top ten hold 1.7%. The TCR was taken from a man aged 18 to 30 in good health. Some clones in this sample may be carry-over from other donors' samples. The sequenced sample consisted of naive CD8+ T cells from PBMCs.

CDR3 sequence (DNA): TGTGCCAGCAGCCAATTGGGGGAGTCTTTCTACGAGCAGTACTTC. Translation gives CASSQLGESFYEQYF. The chain uses TRBV7-9 and TRBJ2-7, with D possibly being TRBD1 or TRBD2 (5 bases each). Germline CDR1 is SEHNR and CDR2 is FQNEAQ (reference sequence). This CDR3 spans 15 amino acids. Deletions cut 5 bases from V and 3 bases from J, with 17 bases between.